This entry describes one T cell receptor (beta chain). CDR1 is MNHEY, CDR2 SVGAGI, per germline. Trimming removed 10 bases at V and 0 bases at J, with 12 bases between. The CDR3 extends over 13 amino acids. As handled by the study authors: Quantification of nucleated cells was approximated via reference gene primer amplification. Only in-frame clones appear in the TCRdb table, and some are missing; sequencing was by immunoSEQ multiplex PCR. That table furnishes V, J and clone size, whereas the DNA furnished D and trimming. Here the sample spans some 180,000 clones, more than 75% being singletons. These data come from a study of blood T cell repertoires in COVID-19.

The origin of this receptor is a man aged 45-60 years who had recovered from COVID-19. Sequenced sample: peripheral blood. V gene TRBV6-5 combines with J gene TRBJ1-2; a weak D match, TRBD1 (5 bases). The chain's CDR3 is CAIEDIANYGYTF. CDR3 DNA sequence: TGTGCCATCGAGGACATAGCTAACTATGGCTACACCTTC.